These 23 T cell receptor beta chains were sequenced from one sample in a study of shared clonotypes between healthy human individuals (TCRdb year 2020). Library preparation used the immunoSEQ multiplex PCR assay. TCRdb carries this immuneACCESS record with in-frame sequences only. Its versions omit some clonotypes, under half of them owing to an unresolved V gene in the studies checked, with the rest unexplained. The sample data list 490,000 or so clones, and around three quarters of these were observed just once. The ten largest clonotypes hold less than 15% of the sample. The sequenced material came from PBMCs. All receptors come from a woman aged 40 to 49 in good health. Some clones in this sample may be carry-over from other donors' samples.

Many counts were recorded for this clone. In nucleotides, the CDR3 is TGTGCCAGCAGTCCCCGGACTAGCGGAACTATCACAGATACGCAGTATTTT. Translating gives CASSPRTSGTITDTQYF. J is TRBJ2-3 and V is TRBV27; 10 bases are a match to TRBD2. Germline V gives CDR1 MNHEY, CDR2 SMNVEV (reference sequence). The CDR3 extends over 17 amino acids. V was pared by 5 bases and J by 2 bases, with 10 bases of the junction left unmatched.

The gene calls are TRBV5-1 and TRBJ2-7; D not resolved. Between the trimmed V and J ends, which lost 6 bases and 4 bases, there was a span of 14 bases. The germline gives CDR1 SGHRS, CDR2 YFSETQ. CDR3 length equals 13 residues. The CDR3 region has the DNA TGCGCCAGCACCCCAGATTTAGGTTACGAGCAGTACTTC. Protein: CASTPDLGYEQYF. The full variable domain, in which reference TRBV5-1 and TRBJ2-7 provide the parts outside the CDR3, is KAGVTQTPRYLIKTRGQQVTLSCSPISGHRSVSWYQQTPGQGLQFLFEYFSETQRNKGNFPGRFSGRQFSNSRSEMNVSTLELGDSALYLCASTPDLGYEQYFGPGTRLTVT.

The chain has TRBV7-7 and TRBJ2-7, with 8 bases identical to TRBD1. Per the germline V gene, CDR1 is SSHAT and CDR2 is FNYEAQ (reference sequence). After removal of 6 bases from V and 3 bases from J, the junction contained 10 bases not matched to a gene. This CDR3 is built from 15 residues. The CDR3 DNA reads TGTGCCAGCAGTCAGGGGGCAGGGGTTTACTACGAGCAGTACTTC. It encodes CASSQGAGVYYEQYF. Filled out from reference TRBV7-7 and TRBJ2-7, the complete variable domain reads GAGVSQSPRYKVTKRGQDVTLRCDPISSHATLYWYQQALGQGPEFLTYFNYEAQPDKSGLPSDRFSAERPEGSISTLTIQRTEQRDSAMYRCASSQGAGVYYEQYFGPGTRLTVT.

V usage is TRBV2 and J usage is TRBJ2-7, with 7 bases aligning to TRBD1. The CDR3 spans 14 residues. Germline CDR1 SNHLY, CDR2 FYNNEI. V shed 3 bases, J shed 6 bases, and the junction held 8 bases outside the gene matches. As DNA, the CDR3 is TGTGCCAGCAGTGACTCCAGACAGGGCAGCGAGCAGTACTTC. Translated: CASSDSRQGSEQYF.

This rearrangement joins TRBV14 to TRBJ2-2; TRBD2 aligns across 10 bases. This CDR3 spans 18 amino acids. Germline V gene sequence: CDR1 SGHDN, CDR2 FVKESK. The V gene end was trimmed by 4 bases and the J gene end by 2 bases; junction bases not matched to a gene: 10. CDR3 in DNA: TGTGCCAGCAGCCCAGGAACACCTAGCGGGGGAAACACCGGGGAGCTGTTTTTT. As protein: CASSPGTPSGGNTGELFF.

This chain links TRBV29-1 with TRBJ1-3; 8 bases are shared with TRBD1. CDR3 length equals 14 residues. The V segment lost 4 bases and the J segment 3 bases; nucleotides outside the gene matches: 5. Germline CDR1 reads SQVTM; CDR2 reads ANQGSEA. The CDR3 DNA reads TGCAGCGTTGTAGACAGGGGTCTTGGAAACACCATATATTTT. This translates into CSVVDRGLGNTIYF.

A remark on this clone: The same CDR3 arises from other DNA sequences in this sample as well. The gene calls are TRBV6-4 and TRBJ2-2, with 7 bases aligning to TRBD1. CDR1 and CDR2 from the germline V gene are MRHNA and SNTAGT. With 3 bases clipped from V and 6 bases from J, the junction kept 4 bases outside the gene matches. The CDR3 is made up of 14 amino acids. The CDR3: CASSDSTGSGELFF. Written as DNA, the CDR3 is TGTGCCAGCAGTGATTCGACAGGGTCCGGGGAGCTGTTTTTT.

The chain is built from TRBV29-1 and TRBJ2-3, with 7 bases that match TRBD1. CDR3 length equals 14 residues. Germline V gives CDR1 SQVTM, CDR2 ANQGSEA. V lost 0 bases and J lost 4; bases outside the gene matches: 4. The CDR3 nucleotides are TGCAGCGTTGAAGATAAGGGACAGCCAGATACGCAGTATTTT. Protein sequence: CSVEDKGQPDTQYF.

V gene TRBV4-2 combines with J gene TRBJ2-7; D uncertain. V was clipped by 0 bases and J by 2 bases, with 8 bases between them. This CDR3 is built from 14 residues. In germline, CDR1 is LGHNA, CDR2 YNFKEQ. The CDR3 DNA reads TGTGCCAGCAGCCAAGATCTCGGGCCCTACGAGCAGTACTTC. This codes for CASSQDLGPYEQYF.

The V gene is TRBV28, the J gene TRBJ2-3; no clear D gene. With 7 bases removed from V and 2 bases from J, the gap between germline ends came to 13 bases. Germline-derived CDR1 and CDR2 are MDHEN and SYDVKM. There are 14 residues in the CDR3. CDR3 nucleotides: TGTGCCAGCACCCAGAGAGCGTCCACAGATACGCAGTATTTT. Protein sequence: CASTQRASTDTQYF.

The chain joins TRBV4-1 to TRBJ2-7, with 10 bases matching TRBD2. The CDR3 spans 15 residues. CDR1 and CDR2 from the germline V gene are MGHRA and YSYEKL. The junction had 5 bases not matched to a gene; V was cut back by 3 bases and J by 3 bases. Here the CDR3 DNA reads TGCGCCAGCAGCCATCCGCTAGCGGGAGACTACGAGCAGTACTTC. This encodes CASSHPLAGDYEQYF.

A word on this clone: A read error is possible here, since a much larger clone lies one base away. This chain uses TRBV23-1 with TRBJ1-2; no clear D. TRBV23-1 is an open reading frame, and its role is uncertain. The CDR3 consists of 13 residues. The DNA for the CDR3 is TGCGCCAGCAGTCATCAGGAACTCTATGGCTACATCTTC. Amino acid sequence: CASSHQELYGYIF.

This CDR3 reads CAWSDDSSQETQYF. The CDR3 DNA follows: TGTGCCTGGAGCGACGACAGTAGCCAAGAGACCCAGTACTTC. The chain joins TRBV30 to TRBJ2-5; weak D call: TRBD1 (5 bases). Germline V lookup: CDR1 GTSNPN, CDR2 SVGIG (reference sequence). This CDR3 is built from 14 residues. Trimming took 3 bases from V and 1 from J, leaving 12 bases between them.

This clone was detected many times. In the same sample, other DNA sequences code for this CDR3. The CDR3 coding sequence is TGTGCCAGCAGCTCCCGGGACAGCGCCTTGGAGGGCTACACCTTC. The encoded protein is CASSSRDSALEGYTF. V and J are TRBV5-6 and TRBJ1-2, with 7 bases aligning to TRBD1. The V gene's germline CDR1 is SGHDT and CDR2 YYEEEE. The trim removed 3 bases at V and 8 bases at J, leaving 13 bases unmatched. This CDR3 is built from 15 residues.

The chain carries TRBV7-9 and TRBJ2-7, with 8 bases matching TRBD2. The length of the CDR3 is 16 residues. Unmatched junction bases numbered 12, after V lost 3 bases and J lost 5 bases. Germline loops: CDR1 SEHNR, CDR2 FQNEAQ (reference sequence). This CDR3 is CASSFGLGAGVHEQYF. CDR3 bases: TGTGCCAGCAGCTTCGGCCTCGGAGCGGGAGTTCACGAGCAGTACTTC.

This clone was detected once. The rearrangement joins TRBV5-1 to TRBJ2-3; TRBD1 or TRBD2 may be the D gene (5 bases each). The CDR3 sequence is 13 residues long. V lost 0 bases to trimming and J lost 7 bases, with 9 bases between them. CDR1 and CDR2 (germline): SGHRS, YFSETQ. As DNA, the CDR3 is TGCGCCAGCAGCTTGGTGGGGACCAATACGCAGTATTTT. Translated: CASSLVGTNTQYF.

In this sample, this clone turned up once. The rearrangement joins TRBV7-8 to TRBJ2-7; D not resolved. Trimming took 10 bases from V and 4 from J, leaving 17 bases between them. Germline V gene sequence: CDR1 SGHVS, CDR2 FQNEAQ. This CDR3 region has 13 residues. CDR3 residues: CATSAYVFYEQYF. CDR3 in DNA: TGTGCCACCTCAGCTTATGTGTTTTACGAGCAGTACTTC.

There are a few counts of this clone. The chain has TRBV7-2 and TRBJ1-1; D not resolved. This CDR3 is 13 amino acids long. From germline, CDR1 is SGHTA and CDR2 FQGNSA. V was cut by 5 bases and J by 0 bases, with 7 bases left in between. The CDR3 DNA is TGTGCCAGCAGCCTGACGGTGAACACTGAAGCTTTCTTT. Its translation is CASSLTVNTEAFF.

V gene TRBV7-2 combines with J gene TRBJ2-1; the D is unclear. V dropped 5 bases and J dropped 2 bases, with 13 bases sitting between them. The CDR3 length is 15 residues. Germline CDR1 SGHTA, CDR2 FQGNSA. As DNA, the CDR3 is TGTGCCAGCAGCCCCTTCGAAGGCCCCTACAATGAGCAGTTCTTC. It specifies CASSPFEGPYNEQFF. Looking up the rest from reference TRBV7-2 and TRBJ2-1 gives the full variable domain: GAGVSQSPSNKVTEKGKDVELRCDPISGHTALYWYRQSLGQGLEFLIYFQGNSAPDKSGLPSDRFSAERTGGSVSTLTIQRTQQEDSAVYLCASSPFEGPYNEQFFGPGTRLTVL.

The rearrangement joins TRBV5-1 to TRBJ2-1; TRBD2 agrees at 13 bases. Looked up from germline, CDR1 is SGHRS and CDR2 is YFSETQ. The ends lost 5 bases at V and 9 bases at J; junction bases unmatched: 8. The CDR3 has 15 amino acids. The CDR3 DNA reads as TGCGCCAGCAGAAAACTAGCGGGAGGGGAAGGTGAGCAGTTCTTC. This translates into CASRKLAGGEGEQFF.

The V gene is TRBV28, the J gene TRBJ1-6, with D perhaps matching TRBD1 (6 bases). CDR3 length: 12 amino acids. Germline CDR1 MDHEN, CDR2 SYDVKM. The V and J ends lost 6 bases and 7 bases respectively, with 7 bases between them. The CDR3 sequence is CASSGQNSPLHF. CDR3 nucleotide sequence: TGTGCCAGCAGCGGACAGAATTCACCCCTCCACTTT.

Only a few counts were recorded for this clone. V is TRBV11-2 and J is TRBJ2-3; a possible D gene is TRBD1 (5 bases). This CDR3 has 15 amino acids. Between the trimmed V and J ends, which lost 0 bases and 2 bases, there was a span of 9 bases. Germline CDR1 is SGHAT and CDR2 is FQNNGV. CDR3 residues: CASSLEAGLTDTQYF. CDR3 sequence (DNA): TGTGCCAGCAGCTTAGAGGCAGGGCTCACAGATACGCAGTATTTT.

This clone has ten or more counts. V and J are TRBV9 and TRBJ1-2; 7 bases line up with TRBD1. CDR1 and CDR2 from the germline V gene are SGDLS and YYNGEE. This CDR3 region has 17 residues. With 4 bases clipped from V and 5 bases from J, the junction kept 17 bases outside the gene matches. The DNA for the CDR3 is TGTGCCAGCAGCCTGAGACAGGGCCCCGATTCTTTATATGGCTACACCTTC. This codes for CASSLRQGPDSLYGYTF.